These 8 T cell receptor beta chains share one sample of origin, sequenced in a study of a mutant IDH1 vaccine in newly diagnosed glioma. For these TCRs, the target antigens are not known. Libraries were prepared by immunoSEQ multiplex PCR; TCRdb keeps only in-frame clonotypes and omits some of them. The profile covers 56,000 or so clones, with about 79% appearing a single time and roughly 5% taken by the ten largest. The time point: week 47, end of study. Every vaccination contained 300 ug of the mutant IDH1 20-mer peptide and was paired with topical imiquimod. The sequencing used PBMCs, collected from a glioma patient whose treatment included an IDH1 peptide vaccine. These receptors all come from a man between 45 and 60 years old with glioma.

The V gene is TRBV7-6, the J gene TRBJ1-5; D gene uncertain. This CDR3 has 13 amino acids. V was cut by 4 bases and J by 4 bases, with 8 bases left in between. Germline-derived CDR1 and CDR2 are SGHVS and FNYEAQ. Here the CDR3 reads CASSSQGNQPQHF. The CDR3 coding sequence is TGTGCCAGCAGCTCCCAAGGGAATCAGCCCCAGCATTTT.

This chain connects TRBV6-5 to TRBJ1-2; D gene uncertain. Trimming cost V 0 bases and J 3 bases, with 14 bases left between them. The CDR3 sequence is 16 residues long. CDR1 is MNHEY and CDR2 is SVGAGI in the germline V gene. DNA of the CDR3: TGTGCCAGCAGTTACTCGGGAACAACCCTCTACTATGGCTACACCTTC. Amino acids: CASSYSGTTLYYGYTF.

The rearrangement links TRBV4-1 to TRBJ1-1; D perhaps matches TRBD1 (6 bases). Trimming shortened V by 2 bases and J by 5 bases, and 15 bases separated the two germline ends. The CDR3 consists of 15 residues. Germline CDR1 MGHRA, CDR2 YSYEKL. The CDR3 sequence is CASSQITGTTTEAFF. The DNA of the CDR3 is TGCGCCAGCAGCCAAATCACAGGGACTACGACTGAAGCTTTCTTT.

The rearrangement uses TRBV5-6 and TRBJ2-3, with TRBD2 matching over 9 bases. V gave up 1 base and J gave up 7 bases; unmatched junction bases: 7. The CDR3 spans 15 residues. CDR1 and CDR2 from the germline V gene are SGHDT and YYEEEE. CDR3 region: CASSLPGGGAHTQYF. CDR3 DNA: TGTGCCAGCAGCTTGCCCGGCGGGGGGGCCCATACGCAGTATTTT.

This chain links TRBV18 with TRBJ2-7; 8 nucleotides agree with TRBD1. Germline loops: CDR1 KGHSH, CDR2 LQKENI. The CDR3 spans 13 residues. The V gene end was trimmed by 6 bases and the J gene end by 7 bases; junction bases not matched to a gene: 8. The CDR3 region is CASSRGDRREQYF. CDR3 nucleotides: TGTGCCAGCTCGAGGGGGGACAGGCGGGAGCAGTACTTC.

The chain carries TRBV5-4 and TRBJ2-5; D may be TRBD2 (6 bases). V lost 4 bases and J 0 bases, leaving 10 bases between the germline ends. Germline V gene lookup returns CDR1 SGHNT and CDR2 YYREEE (reference sequence). The CDR3 totals 14 residues. The CDR3 sequence is CASSPRGYQETQYF. CDR3 nucleotide sequence: TGTGCCAGCAGCCCCCGGGGGTACCAAGAGACCCAGTACTTC.

The chain recombines TRBV6-6 with TRBJ2-2, with 10 bases matching TRBD1. V lost 4 bases and J lost 4; bases outside the gene matches: 3. The germline CDR1 and CDR2 sequences are MNHNY and SVGAGI (reference sequence). This CDR3 has 15 amino acids. CDR3 in amino acids: CASSFWTGGTGELFF. The CDR3 bases are TGTGCCAGCAGTTTCTGGACAGGGGGCACCGGGGAGCTGTTTTTT.

V and J are TRBV7-3 and TRBJ2-7; a weak D match, TRBD1 (6 bases). Germline CDR1 and CDR2: SGHTA and FQGTGA. Trimming took off 5 bases at V and 5 bases at J, with 19 bases between the two ends. CDR3 length: 15 residues. The CDR3 sequence is CASSPLQGVHHEQYF. In nucleotides, the CDR3 is TGTGCCAGCAGCCCCCTACAGGGAGTCCACCACGAGCAGTACTTC.